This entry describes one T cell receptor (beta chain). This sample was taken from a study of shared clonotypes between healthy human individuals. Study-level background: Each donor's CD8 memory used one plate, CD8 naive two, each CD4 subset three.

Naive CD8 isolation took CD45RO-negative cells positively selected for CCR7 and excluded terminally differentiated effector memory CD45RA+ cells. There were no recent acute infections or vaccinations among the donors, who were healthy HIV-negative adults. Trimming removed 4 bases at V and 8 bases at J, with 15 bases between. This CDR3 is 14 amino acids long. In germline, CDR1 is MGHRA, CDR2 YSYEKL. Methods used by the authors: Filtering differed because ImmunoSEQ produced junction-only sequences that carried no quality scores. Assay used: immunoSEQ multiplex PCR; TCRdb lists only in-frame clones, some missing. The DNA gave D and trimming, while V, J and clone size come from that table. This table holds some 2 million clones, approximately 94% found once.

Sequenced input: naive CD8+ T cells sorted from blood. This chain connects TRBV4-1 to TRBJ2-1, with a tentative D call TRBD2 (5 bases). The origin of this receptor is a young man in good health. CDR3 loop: CASSPPEAVHEQFF. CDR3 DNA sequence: TGCGCCAGCAGCCCTCCGGAGGCAGTCCATGAGCAGTTCTTC.